Listed here are 20 T cell receptor beta chains from one sample, sequenced in a study of blood T cell repertoires in COVID-19. The assay was immunoSEQ multiplex PCR, and TCRdb's table has in-frame clones only and misses some. The table shows roughly 60,000 clones, with more than 75% occurring only once. The specimen was peripheral blood. The source of these receptors is a human donor in a cohort sampled during active COVID-19.

The J gene is TRBJ2-3, the V gene TRBV7-2, with TRBD2 matching over 13 bases. CDR1 is SGHTA, CDR2 FQGNSA, per germline. Trimming removed 4 bases from V and 4 bases from J; junction bases left unmatched: 5. This CDR3 is built from 16 residues. In DNA, the CDR3 is TGTGCCAGCAGCTCACTAGCGGGGGGGTCATCAGATACGCAGTATTTT. This gives the protein CASSSLAGGSSDTQYF. The full variable domain, rest sourced from reference TRBV7-2 and TRBJ2-3, is GAGVSQSPSNKVTEKGKDVELRCDPISGHTALYWYRQSLGQGLEFLIYFQGNSAPDKSGLPSDRFSAERTGGSVSTLTIQRTQQEDSAVYLCASSSLAGGSSDTQYFGPGTRLTVL.

The rearrangement uses TRBV6-5 and TRBJ2-7, with D possibly TRBD1 on 5 matching bases. The CDR3 is 15 residues long. The germline V gene encodes CDR1 MNHEY and CDR2 SVGAGI. The V gene lost 2 bases and the J gene lost 1 base, with 12 bases spanning the gap. CDR3 DNA: TGTGCCAGCAGTTACGACAGAGCGAAATCCTACGAGCAGTACTTC. This codes for CASSYDRAKSYEQYF.

The V gene is TRBV19, the J gene TRBJ2-7, with 11 bases that match TRBD1. The ends lost 6 bases at V and 4 bases at J; junction bases unmatched: 5. This CDR3 region has 14 residues. The germline CDR1 and CDR2 sequences are LNHDA and SQIVND (reference sequence). This chain's CDR3 is CASSPGQGAYEQYF. The CDR3, as DNA: TGTGCCAGTAGCCCCGGACAGGGGGCTTACGAGCAGTACTTC. The whole variable domain, filled in from reference TRBV19 and TRBJ2-7, reads DGGITQSPKYLFRKEGQNVTLSCEQNLNHDAMYWYRQDPGQGLRLIYYSQIVNDFQKGDIAEGYSVSREKKESFPLTVTSAQKNPTAFYLCASSPGQGAYEQYFGPGTRLTVT.

The rearrangement links TRBV19 to TRBJ1-4; 7 nucleotides match TRBD1. Germline trimming cut 7 bases from V and 4 bases from J; bases unmatched to any gene: 6. This CDR3 has 14 residues. Germline CDR1 is LNHDA and CDR2 is SQIVND (reference sequence). The CDR3: CASKQGQVNEKLFF. DNA of the CDR3: TGTGCCAGTAAACAAGGACAGGTTAATGAAAAACTGTTTTTT. Full variable domain (missing parts from reference TRBV19 and TRBJ1-4): DGGITQSPKYLFRKEGQNVTLSCEQNLNHDAMYWYRQDPGQGLRLIYYSQIVNDFQKGDIAEGYSVSREKKESFPLTVTSAQKNPTAFYLCASKQGQVNEKLFFGSGTQLSVL.

The chain joins TRBV6-5 to TRBJ1-1; D not certain. This CDR3 contains 15 residues. Trimming shortened V by 2 bases and J by 4 bases, and 14 bases separated the two germline ends. Per germline, CDR1 MNHEY and CDR2 SVGAGI. The CDR3 bases are TGTGCCAGCAGTTACGAAGTGGCCTTGCCCACTGAAGCTTTCTTT. As protein: CASSYEVALPTEAFF.

The rearrangement joins TRBV6-2 or TRBV6-3 to TRBJ2-5; 12 bases are a match to TRBD2. The V gene end was trimmed by 0 bases and the J gene end by 4 bases; junction bases not matched to a gene: 12. CDR3 length: 19 amino acids. The germline V gene encodes CDR1 MNHEY and CDR2 SVGEGT. The CDR3 loop is CASSYSRGASGRARETQYF. The CDR3 bases are TGTGCCAGCAGTTACTCGAGGGGGGCTAGCGGGAGGGCCAGAGAGACCCAGTACTTC.

The V and J genes are TRBV19 and TRBJ1-5, with D perhaps matching TRBD1 (5 bases). The CDR3 has 11 amino acids. CDR1 is LNHDA and CDR2 is SQIVND in the germline V gene (reference sequence). Deletions cut 3 bases from V and 11 bases from J, with 8 bases between. The CDR3 DNA is TGTGCCAGTAGTATGGGGGGGGCCCAGCATTTT. This gives the protein CASSMGGAQHF.

The chain joins TRBV5-4 to TRBJ2-2, with 7 positions matching TRBD1. Germline V gene data show CDR1 as SGHNT and CDR2 as YYREEE (reference sequence). The CDR3 loop spans 14 amino acids. The V gene end was trimmed by 0 bases and the J gene end by 6 bases; junction bases not matched to a gene: 2. The CDR3 DNA reads as TGTGCCAGCAGCTTGGAGGGGGCAGCCGGGGAGCTGTTTTTT. Protein sequence: CASSLEGAAGELFF.

V gene TRBV3-1 (or the pseudogene TRBV3-2) combines with J gene TRBJ1-5; no reliable D call. This CDR3 contains 14 residues. CDR1 is LGHDT and CDR2 is YNNKEL in the germline V gene (reference sequence). V was shortened by 0 bases and J by 3 bases, with 6 bases between the two germline ends. CDR3 sequence reads: CASSQDGNNQPQHF. The CDR3 nucleotides read TGTGCCAGCAGCCAAGACGGTAACAATCAGCCCCAGCATTTT.

CDR3: CASSEANWREQYF. As DNA, the CDR3 is TGTGCCAGCAGTGAAGCGAATTGGCGGGAGCAGTACTTC. The J gene is TRBJ2-7, the V gene TRBV2; D is unresolved. Germline V gene data show CDR1 as SNHLY and CDR2 as FYNNEI. This CDR3 has 13 amino acids. Trimming left V 0 bases short and J 7 bases short, with 10 bases between.

The genes are TRBV27 and TRBJ1-5; D ambiguous. V lost 2 bases, J lost 2 bases, and 4 bases lay in between. The CDR3 is 13 residues long. The germline CDR1 and CDR2 sequences are MNHEY and SMNVEV (reference sequence). The CDR3 DNA follows: TGTGCCAGCAGTTTAGCAGGCAATCAGCCCCAGCATTTT. Encoded protein: CASSLAGNQPQHF.

This clone was observed a single time. J is TRBJ2-1 and V is TRBV5-4; 14 positions match TRBD2. V shed 5 bases, J shed 3 bases, and the junction held 4 bases outside the gene matches. Germline V CDR1 and CDR2: SGHNT, YYREEE (reference sequence). The CDR3 runs to 16 residues. The CDR3 sequence is CASRMGTSGGYNEQFF. CDR3 bases: TGTGCCAGCAGAATGGGGACTAGCGGGGGCTACAATGAGCAGTTCTTC.

This clone was seen a handful of times. V and J are TRBV4-2 and TRBJ2-7, with 12 bases fitting TRBD1. The J segment lost 7 bases and the V segment lost 4 bases, leaving 8 bases of the junction unmatched. CDR3 length: 15 residues. The germline V gene encodes CDR1 LGHNA and CDR2 YNFKEQ. The CDR3 here is CASSLRDRGLGEQYF. CDR3 bases: TGTGCCAGCAGCCTCCGGGACAGGGGGCTTGGTGAGCAGTACTTC.

The J gene is TRBJ2-3, the V gene TRBV10-3, with 12 nucleotides matching TRBD2. The V and J ends lost 6 bases and 2 bases, in that order; junction bases with no gene match: 6. CDR1 is ENHRY and CDR2 is SYGVKD in the germline V gene. The CDR3 consists of 16 residues. Here the CDR3 DNA reads TGTGCCATCAGGGGTACTAGCGGGAGGCACACAGATACGCAGTATTTT. Amino acid sequence: CAIRGTSGRHTDTQYF.

The chain couples TRBV14 to TRBJ1-1; 10 nucleotides match TRBD1. Germline values: CDR1 SGHDN, CDR2 FVKESK. The trim removed 3 bases at V and 0 bases at J, leaving 4 bases unmatched. The CDR3 is made up of 16 amino acids. The CDR3: CASSHRTGGMNTEAFF. The CDR3 DNA reads as TGTGCCAGCAGCCATAGGACAGGGGGTATGAACACTGAAGCTTTCTTT.

J is TRBJ2-5 and V is TRBV14; the D is unclear. There are 12 residues in the CDR3. With 4 bases removed from V and 5 bases from J, the gap between germline ends came to 8 bases. Germline V gene data show CDR1 as SGHDN and CDR2 as FVKESK. The CDR3 is CASSRLVETQYF. The CDR3 nucleotides read TGTGCCAGCAGCCGGCTGGTGGAGACCCAGTACTTC.

This chain joins TRBV7-6 and TRBJ2-3, with 10 bases aligning to TRBD2. The CDR3 is 13 residues long. Germline values: CDR1 SGHVS, CDR2 FNYEAQ. V shed 1 base, J shed 10 bases, and the junction held 2 bases outside the gene matches. CDR3 residues: CASSLGSGGPQYF. CDR3 nucleotides: TGTGCCAGCAGCTTAGGTAGCGGGGGGCCGCAGTATTTT.

V and J are TRBV7-2 and TRBJ2-5; 7 bases are a match to TRBD2. J was trimmed by 5 bases and V by 1 base; bases with no gene match: 4. The V gene's germline CDR1 is SGHTA and CDR2 FQGNSA. The length of the CDR3 is 14 residues. CDR3 loop: CASSLEATSETQYF. DNA for the CDR3: TGTGCCAGCAGCTTAGAAGCGACTAGCGAGACCCAGTACTTC.

With regard to this clone: An end of the junction does not agree with germline; a read error may underlie this. Other DNA variants within this sample encode the same CDR3. The chain combines TRBV7-9 with TRBJ2-2, with 7 nucleotides matching TRBD2. Germline CDR1 SEHNR, CDR2 FQNEAQ (reference sequence). The CDR3 length is 17 residues. This chain's CDR3 is CASDPVGGLENTGELFF. CDR3 coding DNA: TGTGCCAGCGACCCCGTGGGGGGGTTGGAGAACACTGGGGAGCTGTTTTTT.

The V gene is TRBV6-6, the J gene TRBJ2-4; D perhaps matches TRBD1 (6 bases). Trimming pared 2 bases from V and 8 bases from J, leaving 13 bases between. This CDR3 has 14 amino acids. CDR1 MNHNY and CDR2 SVGAGI come from the germline V gene (reference sequence). The CDR3 region has the DNA TGTGCCAGCAGTTACCTCCAAAAGGGGGACATTCAGTACTTC. Translating it yields CASSYLQKGDIQYF.